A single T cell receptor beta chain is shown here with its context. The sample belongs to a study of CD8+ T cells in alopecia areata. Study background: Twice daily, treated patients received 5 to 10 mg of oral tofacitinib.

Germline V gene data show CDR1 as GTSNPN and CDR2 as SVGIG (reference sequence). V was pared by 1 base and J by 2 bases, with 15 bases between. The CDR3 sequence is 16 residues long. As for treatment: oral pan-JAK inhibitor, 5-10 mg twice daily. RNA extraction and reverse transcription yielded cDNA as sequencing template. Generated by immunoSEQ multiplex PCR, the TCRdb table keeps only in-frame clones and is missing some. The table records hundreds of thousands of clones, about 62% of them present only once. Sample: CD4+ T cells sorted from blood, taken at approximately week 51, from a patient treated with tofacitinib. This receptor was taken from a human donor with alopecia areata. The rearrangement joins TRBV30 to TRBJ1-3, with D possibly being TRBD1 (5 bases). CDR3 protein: CAWSALLRGPGNTIYF. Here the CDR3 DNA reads TGTGCCTGGAGTGCACTTCTCCGGGGCCCTGGAAACACCATATATTTT.